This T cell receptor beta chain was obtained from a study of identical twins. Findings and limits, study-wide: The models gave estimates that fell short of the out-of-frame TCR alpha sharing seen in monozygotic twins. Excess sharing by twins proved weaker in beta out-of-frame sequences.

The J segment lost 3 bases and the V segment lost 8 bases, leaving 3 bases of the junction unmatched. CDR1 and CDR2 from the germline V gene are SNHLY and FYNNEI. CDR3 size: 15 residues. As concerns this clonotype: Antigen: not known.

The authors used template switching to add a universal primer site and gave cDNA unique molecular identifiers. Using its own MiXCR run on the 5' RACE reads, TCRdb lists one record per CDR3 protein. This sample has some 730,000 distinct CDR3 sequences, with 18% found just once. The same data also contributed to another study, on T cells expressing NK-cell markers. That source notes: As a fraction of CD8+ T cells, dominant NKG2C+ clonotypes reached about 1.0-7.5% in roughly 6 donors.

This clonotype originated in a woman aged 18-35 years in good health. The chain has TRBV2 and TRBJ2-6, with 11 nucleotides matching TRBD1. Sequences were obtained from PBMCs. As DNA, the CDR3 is TGTGCCAGCTGGACAGGGGGCGGTGGGGCCAACGTCCTGACTTTC. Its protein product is CASWTGGGGANVLTF.